Sequencing of this T cell receptor (beta chain) was carried out in a study of blood T cell repertoires in COVID-19. Overall study context: Sites across the United States, Italy and Spain contributed samples from acute and convalescent COVID-19. The analysed material was cDNA or gDNA that came from T cells, B-cell-depleted T cells, or PBMCs.

A single count supports this clone. V lost 2 bases to trimming and J lost 9 bases; unmatched junction nucleotides: 7. Per germline, CDR1 SGDLS and CDR2 YYNGEE. The length of the CDR3 is 16 residues. In the original processing: How many nucleated cells were present was estimated from reference gene primer amplification. The assay was immunoSEQ multiplex PCR, and TCRdb's table has in-frame clones only and misses some. V and J calls and clone size follow that table, whereas D and trimming were derived from the DNA. The data show roughly 28,000 clones, with 82% seen just once and about 1.8% held by the top ten.

This clonotype originated in a man at least 80 years old with active or convalescent COVID-19. The genes are TRBV9 and TRBJ2-1; 14 bases agree with TRBD2. Input material: peripheral blood. CDR3 nucleotides: TGTGCCAGCAGCGTCTTCGGACTAGCGGGAGGCGGTGAGCAGTTCTTC. Encoded protein: CASSVFGLAGGGEQFF.